One sample yielded the 25 T cell receptor beta chains listed below, sequenced in a study of Tregs in tolerant kidney transplant recipients. TCRdb keeps only in-frame clones here, not all; method: immunoSEQ multiplex PCR. Counted here are about 60,000 clones, approximately 92% occurring once; the ten biggest clones make up 9.5% to 13%. The source material was CD8+ T cells from blood, sampled before the transplant. The origin of the receptors is a human donor who received a combined kidney and bone marrow transplant.

The chain uses TRBV9 and TRBJ2-3; D remains ambiguous. CDR1 is SGDLS and CDR2 is YYNGEE in the germline V gene. CDR3 length: 11 amino acids. Trimming cost V 3 bases and J 5 bases, with 4 bases left between them. CDR3 region: CASSARDTQYF. The CDR3 coding sequence is TGTGCCAGCAGCGCCAGAGATACGCAGTATTTT. The variable domain in full, completed from reference TRBV9 and TRBJ2-3, reads DSGVTQTPKHLITATGQRVTLRCSPRSGDLSVYWYQQSLDQGLQFLIQYYNGEERAKGNILERFSAQQFPDLHSELNLSSLELGDSALYFCASSARDTQYFGPGTRLTVL.

The chain uses TRBV30 and TRBJ2-7; 9 positions match TRBD2. This CDR3 is built from 13 residues. Losses at the gene ends were 5 bases for V and 0 bases for J; bases not matched to a gene: 2. Germline V gene data show CDR1 as GTSNPN and CDR2 as SVGIG (reference sequence). CDR3 DNA: TGTGCCTGGTCTAGCGGGAACTCCTACGAGCAGTACTTC. It translates to CAWSSGNSYEQYF.

The CDR3 nucleotides are TGTGCCAGCAGTGATCTTAGGGGGCAATACGAGCAGTACTTC. This sequence encodes CASSDLRGQYEQYF. The V and J genes are TRBV6-1 and TRBJ2-7, with 7 bases fitting TRBD1. CDR1 and CDR2 from the germline V gene are MNHNS and SASEGT. The CDR3 is made up of 14 amino acids. V gave up 3 bases and J gave up 4 bases; unmatched junction bases: 6.

The J gene is TRBJ1-1, the V gene TRBV4-3; 7 bases map to TRBD1. The CDR3 consists of 16 residues. J was trimmed by 4 bases and V by 5 bases; bases with no gene match: 13. Germline V gene data show CDR1 as LGHNA and CDR2 as YSLEER. CDR3 DNA: TGCGCCAGCAGCGCGGGACAGCACTATGGGGCCACTGAAGCTTTCTTT. This encodes CASSAGQHYGATEAFF.

In the case of this clone: Within the sample, other DNA sequences also encode this same CDR3. The V gene is TRBV18, the J gene TRBJ1-6, with no clear D. Germline V CDR1 and CDR2: KGHSH, LQKENI. Trimming cost V 5 bases and J 4 bases, with 12 bases left between them. The CDR3 is made up of 15 amino acids. CDR3 nucleotide sequence: TGTGCCAGCTCATCGACCGCGGAATATAATTCACCCCTCCACTTT. Its protein product is CASSSTAEYNSPLHF.

The chain uses TRBV19 and TRBJ1-5; D is possibly TRBD1 (6 bases). Germline V gene sequence: CDR1 LNHDA, CDR2 SQIVND (reference sequence). This CDR3 has 14 residues. Between the trimmed V and J ends, which lost 8 bases and 6 bases, there was a span of 17 bases. The CDR3 spells CASLDRDTGQPQHF. In DNA form, the CDR3 reads TGTGCCAGTCTGGACCGGGACACTGGTCAGCCCCAGCATTTT.

J is TRBJ2-3 and V is TRBV15; 7 positions agree with TRBD2. Losses at the gene ends were 0 bases for V and 5 bases for J; bases not matched to a gene: 8. The germline CDR1 and CDR2 sequences are LNHNV and YYDKDF (reference sequence). CDR3 length: 16 residues. This CDR3 is CATSRERLAALDTQYF. The DNA of the CDR3 is TGTGCCACCAGCAGAGAACGACTAGCAGCATTAGATACGCAGTATTTT. The full variable domain, with the rest looked up from reference TRBV15 and TRBJ2-3, is DAMVIQNPRYQVTQFGKPVTLSCSQTLNHNVMYWYQQKSSQAPKLLFHYYDKDFNNEADTPDNFQSRRPNTSFCFLDIRSPGLGDTAMYLCATSRERLAALDTQYFGPGTRLTVL.

V usage is TRBV25-1 and J usage is TRBJ2-1; TRBD1 is a possible D gene (5 bases). V was pared by 1 base and J by 6 bases, with 19 bases between. The CDR3 is made up of 17 amino acids. Per the germline V gene, CDR1 is MGHDK and CDR2 is SYGVNS. CDR3 residues: CASSELGQGILLNEQFF. DNA of the CDR3: TGTGCCAGCAGTGAATTAGGCCAGGGCATTCTCCTCAATGAGCAGTTCTTC.

The rearrangement links TRBV29-1 to TRBJ2-7, with D possibly matching TRBD2 (6 bases). Trimming stripped 2 bases from V and 2 bases from J, with 10 bases between. There are 13 residues in the CDR3. CDR1 is SQVTM and CDR2 is ANQGSEA in the germline V gene. DNA of the CDR3: TGCAGCGTTGAATGGGCTAGCGCCTACGAGCAGTACTTC. Translation: CSVEWASAYEQYF.

The V gene is TRBV7-9, the J gene TRBJ2-1; the D is unclear. There are 15 residues in the CDR3. V lost 4 bases and J 0 bases, leaving 10 bases between the germline ends. CDR1 and CDR2 from the germline V gene are SEHNR and FQNEAQ (reference sequence). The CDR3 loop is CASSSSASSYNEQFF. CDR3 DNA: TGTGCCAGCAGCTCCTCAGCGAGCTCCTACAATGAGCAGTTCTTC. Looking up the rest from reference TRBV7-9 and TRBJ2-1 gives the full variable domain: DTGVSQNPRHKITKRGQNVTFRCDPISEHNRLYWYRQTLGQGPEFLTYFQNEAQLEKSRLLSDRFSAERPKGSFSTLEIQRTEQGDSAMYLCASSSSASSYNEQFFGPGTRLTVL.

Concerning this clone itself: In the same sample, other DNA sequences code for this CDR3. The genes are TRBV9 and TRBJ2-3; 8 nucleotides align to TRBD2. Germline CDR1 reads SGDLS; CDR2 reads YYNGEE. V was clipped by 2 bases and J by 0 bases; unmatched bases: 2. This CDR3 region has 15 residues. Here the CDR3 DNA reads TGTGCCAGCAGCGTTTCTAGCGGGAGCACAGATACGCAGTATTTT. This encodes CASSVSSGSTDTQYF.

V and J are TRBV30 and TRBJ1-2; D might be TRBD1 (6 bases). The V end was cut by 3 bases, the J end by 1 base, with 9 bases between. CDR3 size: 13 residues. Germline values: CDR1 GTSNPN, CDR2 SVGIG (reference sequence). CDR3 region: CAWSPGDNYGYTF. As DNA, the CDR3 is TGTGCCTGGAGCCCAGGGGATAACTATGGCTACACCTTC.

Only one count was recorded for this clone. The V and J genes are TRBV12-5 and TRBJ2-5, with TRBD2 identical over 12 bases. Germline assignment: CDR1 LGHNT and CDR2 FRNRAP. CDR3 length: 16 amino acids. V lost 1 base and J lost 3; bases outside the gene matches: 3. The CDR3 spells CASGLGLAGVEETQYF. The CDR3 DNA reads TGTGCTAGTGGTTTGGGACTAGCGGGGGTAGAAGAGACCCAGTACTTC.

The chain has TRBV10-3 and TRBJ2-2, with D perhaps TRBD2 (5 bases). There are 13 residues in the CDR3. CDR1 and CDR2 (germline): ENHRY, SYGVKD. V was pared by 3 bases and J by 5 bases, with 7 bases between. As DNA, the CDR3 is TGTGCCATCAGTGACCCGGGGACCGGGGAGCTGTTTTTT. It specifies CAISDPGTGELFF.

V and J are TRBV9 and TRBJ2-7; 8 bases line up with TRBD1. There are 15 residues in the CDR3. Germline-derived CDR1 and CDR2 are SGDLS and YYNGEE. V lost 4 bases and J lost 2; bases outside the gene matches: 8. The CDR3 DNA follows: TGTGCCAGCAGCCCCCCCGGGACAGGTACCTACGAGCAGTACTTC. Amino acids: CASSPPGTGTYEQYF.

This clone was detected once. DNA for the CDR3: TGTGCCAGCCTGCCGTTGACAGGGGGCTGGGATGAGCAGTTCTTC. Protein sequence: CASLPLTGGWDEQFF. The V gene is TRBV13, the J gene TRBJ2-1; 10 bases align to TRBD1. The CDR3 totals 15 residues. The germline V gene has CDR1 PRHDT and CDR2 FYEKMQ (reference sequence). After removal of 8 bases from V and 8 bases from J, the junction contained 12 bases not matched to a gene.

The chain couples TRBV7-9 to TRBJ2-1; 8 bases fit TRBD2. Trimming took 3 bases from V and 9 from J; bases not matched to a gene: 13. The CDR3 sequence is 16 residues long. The V gene's germline CDR1 is SEHNR and CDR2 FQNEAQ (reference sequence). The CDR3 DNA follows: TGTGCCAGCAGCTTGACTAGCGAGTTCCTTTACGGTGAGCAGTTCTTC. Translating gives CASSLTSEFLYGEQFF. Together with reference TRBV7-9 and TRBJ2-1, the CDR3 gives the full variable domain: DTGVSQNPRHKITKRGQNVTFRCDPISEHNRLYWYRQTLGQGPEFLTYFQNEAQLEKSRLLSDRFSAERPKGSFSTLEIQRTEQGDSAMYLCASSLTSEFLYGEQFFGPGTRLTVL.

The chain combines TRBV30 with TRBJ1-1; 7 bases agree with TRBD1. V gave up 2 bases and J gave up 4 bases; unmatched junction bases: 10. Per the germline V gene, CDR1 is GTSNPN and CDR2 is SVGIG (reference sequence). CDR3 size: 15 residues. The DNA for the CDR3 is TGTGCCTGGAGTACAACTACGACAGGGCTCACTGAAGCTTTCTTT. Translating it yields CAWSTTTTGLTEAFF. Together with reference TRBV30 and TRBJ1-1, the CDR3 gives the full variable domain: SQTIHQWPATLVQPVGSPLSLECTVEGTSNPNLYWYRQAAGRGLQLLFYSVGIGQISSEVPQNLSASRPQDRQFILSSKKLLLSDSGFYLCAWSTTTTGLTEAFFGQGTRLTVV.

This chain links TRBV28 with TRBJ2-7, with a possible D match to TRBD2 (6 bases). V lost 7 bases to trimming and J lost 1 base, with 23 bases between them. Germline V gene data show CDR1 as MDHEN and CDR2 as SYDVKM. The length of the CDR3 is 17 residues. Here the CDR3 DNA reads TGTGCCAGCACCAACCTCGGTTCTAGCGAACCTTCCTACGAGCAGTACTTC. Protein product: CASTNLGSSEPSYEQYF.

The rearrangement joins TRBV27 to TRBJ1-2, with TRBD1 identical over 10 bases. Trimming removed 6 bases from V and 7 bases from J; junction bases left unmatched: 8. Germline V CDR1 and CDR2: MNHEY, SMNVEV (reference sequence). CDR3 length: 14 residues. CDR3 nucleotides: TGTGCCAGCAGACCTCGACAGGGGGCACGTGGCTACACCTTC. This gives the protein CASRPRQGARGYTF.

The genes are TRBV5-5 and TRBJ1-2; TRBD1 is a possible D gene (5 bases). CDR1 SGHKS and CDR2 YYEKEE come from the germline V gene (reference sequence). Trimming stripped 0 bases from V and 7 bases from J, with 25 bases between. The CDR3 consists of 18 residues. The CDR3 spells CASSLGFEQGRSGFGYTF. CDR3 DNA: TGTGCCAGCAGCTTGGGTTTCGAGCAGGGAAGATCGGGTTTTGGCTACACCTTC. The whole variable domain, remainder taken from reference TRBV5-5 and TRBJ1-2, is DAGVTQSPTHLIKTRGQQVTLRCSPISGHKSVSWYQQVLGQGPQFIFQYYEKEERGRGNFPDRFSARQFPNYSSELNVNALLLGDSALYLCASSLGFEQGRSGFGYTFGSGTRLTVV.

The chain uses TRBV6-1 and TRBJ1-1; TRBD1 might be the D (5 bases). CDR1 and CDR2 from the germline V gene are MNHNS and SASEGT. Trimming removed 6 bases from V and 1 base from J, with 9 bases in between. This CDR3 has 13 residues. The CDR3 reads CASRQQENTEAFF. CDR3 bases: TGTGCCAGCAGACAACAGGAGAACACTGAAGCTTTCTTT.

This sequence joins TRBV27 and TRBJ1-5; TRBD1 might be the D (6 bases). CDR3 length: 13 amino acids. Trimming cost V 5 bases and J 8 bases, with 13 bases left between them. CDR1 MNHEY and CDR2 SMNVEV come from the germline V gene (reference sequence). The CDR3 region is CASSRTAAEPQHF. CDR3 sequence (DNA): TGTGCCAGCAGTCGGACAGCAGCAGAGCCCCAGCATTTT.

The V gene is TRBV19, the J gene TRBJ2-1, with 9 bases matching TRBD2. Per the germline V gene, CDR1 is LNHDA and CDR2 is SQIVND (reference sequence). J lost 10 bases, V lost 7 bases, and 11 bases had no gene match. The CDR3 covers 14 residues. The CDR3 reads CASTGSGGFNEQFF. The CDR3, as DNA: TGTGCCAGTACAGGTAGCGGGGGATTCAACGAGCAGTTCTTC.

This chain uses TRBV16 with TRBJ2-3, with TRBD1 identical over 10 bases. V lost 3 bases to trimming and J lost 3 bases; unmatched junction nucleotides: 12. This CDR3 has 18 amino acids. Germline V CDR1 and CDR2: KGHSY, FQNENV. The CDR3 nucleotides are TGTGCCAGCAGCCATCATATTGCTGGACAGGGGGAAACAGATACGCAGTATTTT. Its translation: CASSHHIAGQGETDTQYF.